The rows below give T cell receptor beta chains drawn from one sample of a study of shared clonotypes between healthy human individuals. Assay: immunoSEQ multiplex PCR; the TCRdb copy retains only in-frame clones and omits some. Of hundreds of thousands of clones detected, around 93% appear once; the ten largest clones hold under 30%. The sequenced sample consisted of naive CD8+ T cells sorted from blood. The source of these receptors is a man between 25 and 39 years old in good health. Each CDR3 is given with its conserved first and last residue. D genes are given only for firm matches.

v_gene,len,d_gene,CDR3aa
TRBV11-2,17,TRBD2,CASSSGTSGESTDTQYF
TRBV19,12,TRBD2,CASSPGGNEQFF
TRBV27,19,TRBD1,CASSRSTGGPYSGANVLTF
TRBV30,17,TRBD2,CAWSLRAGLSSYNEQFF
TRBV7-2,12,NA,CAAGRVGYGYTF
TRBV27,12,NA,CASSFDGTEQFF
TRBV28,15,TRBD2,CASSLGTSSYNEQFF
TRBV27,15,TRBD2,CASSPGPAGVREQYF
TRBV7-9,15,NA,CASSLIPGLYNEQFF
TRBV7-9,13,NA,CASSLAALNEQYF
TRBV29-1,13,NA,CSVGTPSSYEQYF
TRBV7-2,19,TRBD2,CASSLVPLLARDSYNEQFF
TRBV6-1,15,TRBD1,CASSERTGSNQPQHF
TRBV10-2,12,NA,CATRDFSYEQYF
TRBV11-2,15,TRBD2,CASSLGGTSFDTQYF
TRBV30,13,NA,CAWSGGDTGELFF
TRBV6-5,14,TRBD1,CASSYGTAYNEQFF